This T cell receptor (beta chain) was captured by sequencing in a study of T cell responses to AZD1222 COVID-19 vaccine. General study findings and limits: Sampling captured repertoires only after the peak T cell response.

The CDR3 has 17 amino acids. Germline V gives CDR1 LGHDT, CDR2 YNNKEL (reference sequence). Unmatched junction bases numbered 7, after V lost 3 bases and J lost 4 bases. The method was immunoSEQ multiplex PCR; TCRdb's version includes in-frame clones alone and lacks a portion of them. The table includes 160,000 or so clones, about 90% detected once. Worth noting for this clone: Antigen: not known.

This sequence originates from an adult who received the MenACWY meningococcal vaccine as a control. This sample comprised peripheral blood, obtained 28 days after the second dose of the MenACWY control vaccine. The chain couples TRBV3-1 (or the pseudogene TRBV3-2) to TRBJ1-6; TRBD1 agrees at 9 bases. In DNA, the CDR3 is TGTGCCAGCAGCCACAAGGGACAGGGCGGTTATAATTCACCCCTCCACTTT. Residues: CASSHKGQGGYNSPLHF.